This T cell receptor (beta chain) stems from a study of T cells in Graves' hyperthyroidism and ophthalmopathy. General study points: Ophthalmopathy was model-predicted a median around seven months pre-onset. Ophthalmopathy could be told apart from stable hyperthyroidism with a 13 V-J model.

Diagnoses were established using clinical symptoms, serum thyroxine and TRAb, thyroid ultrasound and orbital computed tomography. PBMCs were obtained from about 9 ml fresh peripheral blood. Many counts were recorded for this clonotype. Its specificity is not known. What was amplified from RNA transcripts were TCR beta CDR3 regions. HTBI primers were employed in a first-round RT-PCR of the TCR CDR3. In TCRdb, the multiplex PCR reads were re-called with MiXCR into one record per CDR3 protein. Found here are fewer than 500,000 distinct CDR3 sequences, roughly 15% of them singletons; the top ten hold 13%. This CDR3 region has 14 residues. Germline V lookup: CDR1 MNHNS, CDR2 SASEGT. Trimming left V 5 bases short and J 4 bases short, with 15 bases between.

The sequenced sample consisted of blood. The sequence was obtained from a young man with Graves' ophthalmopathy. The rearrangement uses TRBV6-1 and TRBJ2-7, with D tentatively TRBD1 (5 bases). CDR3: CASSYAAGWYEQYF. DNA for the CDR3: TGTGCCAGCAGTTATGCGGCAGGGTGGTACGAGCAGTACTTC.